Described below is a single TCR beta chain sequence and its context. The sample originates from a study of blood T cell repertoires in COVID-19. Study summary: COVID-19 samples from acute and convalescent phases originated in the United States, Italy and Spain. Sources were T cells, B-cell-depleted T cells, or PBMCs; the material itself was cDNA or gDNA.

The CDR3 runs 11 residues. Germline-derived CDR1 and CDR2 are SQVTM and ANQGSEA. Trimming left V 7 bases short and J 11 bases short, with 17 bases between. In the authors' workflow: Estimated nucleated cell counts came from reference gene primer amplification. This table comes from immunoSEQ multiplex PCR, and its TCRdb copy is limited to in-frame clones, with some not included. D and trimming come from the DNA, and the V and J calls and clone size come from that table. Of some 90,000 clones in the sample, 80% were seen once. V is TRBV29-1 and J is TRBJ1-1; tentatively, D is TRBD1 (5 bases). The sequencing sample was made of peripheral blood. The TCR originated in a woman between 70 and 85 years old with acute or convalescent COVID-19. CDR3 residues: CSGMWGAGAFF. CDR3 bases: TGCAGCGGGATGTGGGGCGCGGGGGCTTTCTTT.